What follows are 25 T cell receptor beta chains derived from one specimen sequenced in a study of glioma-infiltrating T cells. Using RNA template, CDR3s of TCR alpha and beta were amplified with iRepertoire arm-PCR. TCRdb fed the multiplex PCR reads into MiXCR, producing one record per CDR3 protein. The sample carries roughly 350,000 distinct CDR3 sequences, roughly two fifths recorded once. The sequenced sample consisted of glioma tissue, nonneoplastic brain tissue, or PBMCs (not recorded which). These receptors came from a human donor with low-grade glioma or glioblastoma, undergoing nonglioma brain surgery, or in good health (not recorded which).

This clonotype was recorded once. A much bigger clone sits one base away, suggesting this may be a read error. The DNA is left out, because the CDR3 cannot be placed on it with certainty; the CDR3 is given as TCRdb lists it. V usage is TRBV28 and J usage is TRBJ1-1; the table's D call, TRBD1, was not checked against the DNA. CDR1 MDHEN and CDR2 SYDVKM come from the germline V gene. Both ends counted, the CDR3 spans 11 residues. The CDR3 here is CAVGQGAEALF.

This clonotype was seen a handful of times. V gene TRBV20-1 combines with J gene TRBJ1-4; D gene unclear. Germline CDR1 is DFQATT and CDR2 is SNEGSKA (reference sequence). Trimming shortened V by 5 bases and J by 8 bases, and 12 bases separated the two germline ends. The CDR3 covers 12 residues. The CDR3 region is CSADSRREKLFF. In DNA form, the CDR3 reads TGCAGTGCTGACTCCCGGAGGGAAAAACTGTTTTTT.

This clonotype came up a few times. The CDR3 DNA is TGTGCCAGCAGTTCTTCCGGGACAGGGTCCTACGAGCAGTACTTC. It is translated as CASSSSGTGSYEQYF. The chain joins TRBV28 to TRBJ2-7; 9 bases are shared with TRBD1. This CDR3 has 15 residues. V lost 4 bases to trimming and J lost 1 base; unmatched junction nucleotides: 5. Germline values: CDR1 MDHEN, CDR2 SYDVKM.

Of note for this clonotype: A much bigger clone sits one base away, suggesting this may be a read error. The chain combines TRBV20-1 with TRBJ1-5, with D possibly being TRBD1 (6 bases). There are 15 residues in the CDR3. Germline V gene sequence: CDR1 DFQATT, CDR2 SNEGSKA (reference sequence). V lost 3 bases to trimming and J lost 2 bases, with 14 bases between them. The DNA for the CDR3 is TGCAGTGCTAGTAGTCCCGGACAGCGCAATCAGCCCCAGCATTTT. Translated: CSASSPGQRNQPQHF.

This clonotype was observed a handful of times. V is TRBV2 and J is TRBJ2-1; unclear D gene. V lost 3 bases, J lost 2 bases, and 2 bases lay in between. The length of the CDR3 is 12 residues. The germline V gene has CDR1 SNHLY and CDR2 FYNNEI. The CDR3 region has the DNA TGTGCCAGCAGTGAGACCTACAATGAGCAGTTCTTC. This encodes CASSETYNEQFF.

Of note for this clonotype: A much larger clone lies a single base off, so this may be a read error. In nucleotides, the CDR3 is TGTGCCAGCAGTGATTGGGGGACTAGAGGATACAATGAGCAGTTCTTC. Translated: CASSDWGTRGYNEQFF. The chain recombines TRBV6-1 with TRBJ2-1; 8 bases align to TRBD2. CDR1 is MNHNS, CDR2 SASEGT, per germline. This CDR3 has 16 amino acids. Trimming cost V 3 bases and J 4 bases; bases outside gene matches: 8.

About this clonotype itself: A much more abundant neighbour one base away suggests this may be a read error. The CDR3 DNA reads TGTGCCAGCAGTCAATCCTACTCGGACAGTCCCTACAGTGAGCAGTTCTTC. This sequence encodes CASSQSYSDSPYSEQFF. This rearrangement joins TRBV6-1 to TRBJ2-1; D may be TRBD1 (6 bases). Per the germline V gene, CDR1 is MNHNS and CDR2 is SASEGT. CDR3 length equals 17 residues.

The CDR3 spells CASSLALVRTVAGYTF. As DNA, the CDR3 is TGTGCCAGCAGCTTAGCGCTGGTACGAACCGTTGCGGGCTACACCTTC. The gene calls are TRBV7-2 and TRBJ1-2; D gene unclear. This CDR3 has 16 residues. V was pared by 0 bases and J by 8 bases, with 19 bases between. Germline CDR1 is SGHTA and CDR2 is FQGNSA.

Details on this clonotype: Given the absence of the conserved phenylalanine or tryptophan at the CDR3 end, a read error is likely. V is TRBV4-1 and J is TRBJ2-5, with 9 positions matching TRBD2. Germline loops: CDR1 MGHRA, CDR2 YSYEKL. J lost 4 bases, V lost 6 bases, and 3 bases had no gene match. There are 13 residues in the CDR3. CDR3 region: CASRGTSRETQYY. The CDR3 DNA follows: TGCGCCAGCAGGGGGACTAGCCGAGAGACCCAGTACTAC.

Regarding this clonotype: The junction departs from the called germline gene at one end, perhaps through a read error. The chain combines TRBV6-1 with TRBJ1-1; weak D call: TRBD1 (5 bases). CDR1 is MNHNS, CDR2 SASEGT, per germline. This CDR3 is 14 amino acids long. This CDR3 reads CSSSGDRRNTEAFF. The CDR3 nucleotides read TGTTCCAGCAGCGGGGACCGGAGGAACACTGAAGCTTTCTTT.

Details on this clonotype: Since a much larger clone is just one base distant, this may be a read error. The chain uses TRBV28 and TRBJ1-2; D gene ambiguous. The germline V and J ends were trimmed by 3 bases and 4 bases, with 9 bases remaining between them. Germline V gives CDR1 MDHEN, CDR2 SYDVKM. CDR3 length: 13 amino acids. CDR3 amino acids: CASSFRACYGYTF. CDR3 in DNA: TGTGCCAGCAGTTTTCGGGCTTGCTATGGCTACACCTTC.

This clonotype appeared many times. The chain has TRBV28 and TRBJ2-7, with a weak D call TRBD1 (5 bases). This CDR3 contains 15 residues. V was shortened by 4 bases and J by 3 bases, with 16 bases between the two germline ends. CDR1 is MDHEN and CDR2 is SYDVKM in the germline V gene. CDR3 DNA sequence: TGTGCCAGCAGTTCCCCCTTGGGGCTGGTCTACGAGCAGTACTTC. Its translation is CASSSPLGLVYEQYF.

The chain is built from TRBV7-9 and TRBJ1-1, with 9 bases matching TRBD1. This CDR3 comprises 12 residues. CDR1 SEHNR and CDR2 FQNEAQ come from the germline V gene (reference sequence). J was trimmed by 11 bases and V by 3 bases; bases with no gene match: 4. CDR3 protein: CASSLGQGAAFF. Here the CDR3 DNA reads TGTGCCAGCAGCTTGGGACAGGGCGCGGCTTTCTTT.

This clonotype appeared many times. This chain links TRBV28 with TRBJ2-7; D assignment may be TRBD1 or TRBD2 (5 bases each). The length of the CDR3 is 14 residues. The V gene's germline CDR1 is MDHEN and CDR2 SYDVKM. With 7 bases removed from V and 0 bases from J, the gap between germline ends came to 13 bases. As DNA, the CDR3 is TGTGCCAGCATTCGGGACGGAAACTCCTACGAGCAGTACTTC. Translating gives CASIRDGNSYEQYF.

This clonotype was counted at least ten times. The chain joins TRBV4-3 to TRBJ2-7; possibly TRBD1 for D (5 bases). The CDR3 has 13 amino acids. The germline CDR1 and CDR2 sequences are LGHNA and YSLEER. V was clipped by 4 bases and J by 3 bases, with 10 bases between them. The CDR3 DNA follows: TGCGCCAGCAGCCTTGGACATCGCTACGAGCAGTACTTC. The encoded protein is CASSLGHRYEQYF.

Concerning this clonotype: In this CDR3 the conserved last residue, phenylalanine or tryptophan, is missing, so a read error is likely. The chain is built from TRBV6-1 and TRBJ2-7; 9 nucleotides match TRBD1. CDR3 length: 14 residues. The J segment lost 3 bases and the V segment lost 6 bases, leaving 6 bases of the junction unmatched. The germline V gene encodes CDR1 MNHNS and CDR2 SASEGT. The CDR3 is CASSRPTGGYEQYL. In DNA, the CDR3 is TGTGCCAGCAGCCGACCGACAGGGGGCTACGAGCAGTACTTA.

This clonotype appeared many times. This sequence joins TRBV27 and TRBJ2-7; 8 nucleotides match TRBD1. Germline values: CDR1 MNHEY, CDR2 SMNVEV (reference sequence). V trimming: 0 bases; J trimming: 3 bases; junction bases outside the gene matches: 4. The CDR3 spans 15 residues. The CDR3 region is CASSLSSGGNYEQYF. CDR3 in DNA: TGTGCCAGCAGTTTATCTTCAGGGGGCAACTACGAGCAGTACTTC.

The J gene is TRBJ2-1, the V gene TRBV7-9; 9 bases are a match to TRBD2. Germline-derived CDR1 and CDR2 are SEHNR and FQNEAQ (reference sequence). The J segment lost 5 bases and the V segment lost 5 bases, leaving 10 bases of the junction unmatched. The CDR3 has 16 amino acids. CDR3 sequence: CASSLLAGVLNNEQFF. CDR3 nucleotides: TGTGCCAGCAGCCTCTTAGCGGGAGTCCTCAACAATGAGCAGTTCTTC.

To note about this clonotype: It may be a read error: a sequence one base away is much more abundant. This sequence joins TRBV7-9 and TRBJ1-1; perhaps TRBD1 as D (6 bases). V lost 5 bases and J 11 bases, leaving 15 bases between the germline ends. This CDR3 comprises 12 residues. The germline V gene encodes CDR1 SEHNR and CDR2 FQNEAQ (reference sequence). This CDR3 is CASSLPGADAFF. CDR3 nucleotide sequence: TGTGCCAGCAGCCTACCAGGGGCCGACGCTTTCTTT.

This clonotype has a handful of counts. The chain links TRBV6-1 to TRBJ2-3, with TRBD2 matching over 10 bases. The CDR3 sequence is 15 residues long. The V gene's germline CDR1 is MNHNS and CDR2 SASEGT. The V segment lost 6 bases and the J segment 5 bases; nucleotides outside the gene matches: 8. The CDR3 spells CASRQGLASRDTQYF. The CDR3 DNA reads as TGTGCCAGCAGACAGGGACTAGCGAGCCGAGATACGCAGTATTTT.

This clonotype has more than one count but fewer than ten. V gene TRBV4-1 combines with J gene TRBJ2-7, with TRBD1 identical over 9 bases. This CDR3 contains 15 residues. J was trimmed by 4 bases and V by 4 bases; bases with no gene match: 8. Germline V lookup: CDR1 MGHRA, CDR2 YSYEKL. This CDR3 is CASSRSGTGIYEQYF. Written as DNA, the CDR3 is TGCGCCAGCAGCCGATCCGGGACAGGGATTTACGAGCAGTACTTC.

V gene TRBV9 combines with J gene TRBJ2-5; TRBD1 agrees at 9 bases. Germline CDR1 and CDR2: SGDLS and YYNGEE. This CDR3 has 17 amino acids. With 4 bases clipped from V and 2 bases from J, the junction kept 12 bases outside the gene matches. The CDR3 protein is CASSSVGTGGLQETQYF. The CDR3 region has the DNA TGTGCCAGCAGCAGCGTAGGAACAGGGGGCCTTCAAGAGACCCAGTACTTC. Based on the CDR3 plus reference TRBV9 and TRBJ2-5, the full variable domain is DSGVTQTPKHLITATGQRVTLRCSPRSGDLSVYWYQQSLDQGLQFLIQYYNGEERAKGNILERFSAQQFPDLHSELNLSSLELGDSALYFCASSSVGTGGLQETQYFGPGTRLLVL.

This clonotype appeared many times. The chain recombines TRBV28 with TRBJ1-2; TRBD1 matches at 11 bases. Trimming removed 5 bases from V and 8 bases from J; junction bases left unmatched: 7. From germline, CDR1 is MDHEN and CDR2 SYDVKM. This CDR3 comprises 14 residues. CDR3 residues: CASSPGQGAGGYTF. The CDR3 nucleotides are TGTGCCAGCAGTCCTGGACAGGGGGCGGGGGGCTACACCTTC.

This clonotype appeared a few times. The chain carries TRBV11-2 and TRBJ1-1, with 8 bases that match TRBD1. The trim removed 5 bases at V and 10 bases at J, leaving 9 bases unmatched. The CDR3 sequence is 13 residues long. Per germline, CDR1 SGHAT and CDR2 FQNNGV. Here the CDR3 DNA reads TGTGCCAGCAGCCCTGACAGGGGCTTGGCAGCTTTCTTT. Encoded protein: CASSPDRGLAAFF.

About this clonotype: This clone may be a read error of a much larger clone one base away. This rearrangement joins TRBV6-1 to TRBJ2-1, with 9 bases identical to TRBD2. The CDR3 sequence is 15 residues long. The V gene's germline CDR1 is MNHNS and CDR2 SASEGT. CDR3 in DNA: TGTGACAGCAAACTCGGACTAGCGCTCAACAATGAGCAGTTCTTC. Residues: CDSKLGLALNNEQFF.